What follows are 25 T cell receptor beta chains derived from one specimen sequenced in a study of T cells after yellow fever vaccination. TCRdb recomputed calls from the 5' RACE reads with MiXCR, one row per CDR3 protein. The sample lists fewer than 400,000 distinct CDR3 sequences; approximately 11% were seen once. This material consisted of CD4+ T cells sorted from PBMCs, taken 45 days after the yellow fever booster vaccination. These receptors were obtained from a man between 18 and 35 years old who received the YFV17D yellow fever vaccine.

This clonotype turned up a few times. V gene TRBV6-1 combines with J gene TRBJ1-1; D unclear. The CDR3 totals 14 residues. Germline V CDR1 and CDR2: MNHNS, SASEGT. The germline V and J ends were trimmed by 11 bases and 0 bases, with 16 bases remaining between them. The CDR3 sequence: CASIASMMNTEAFF. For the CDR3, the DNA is TGTGCCTCTATCGCAAGTATGATGAACACTGAAGCTTTCTTT.

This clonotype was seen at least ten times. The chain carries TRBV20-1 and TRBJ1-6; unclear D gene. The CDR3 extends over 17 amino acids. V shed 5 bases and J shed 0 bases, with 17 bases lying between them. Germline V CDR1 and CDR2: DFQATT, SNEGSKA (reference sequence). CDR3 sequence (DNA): TGCAGTGCTGGGAGGGAGGGTCCGAGCTCCTATAATTCACCCCTCCACTTT. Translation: CSAGREGPSSYNSPLHF.

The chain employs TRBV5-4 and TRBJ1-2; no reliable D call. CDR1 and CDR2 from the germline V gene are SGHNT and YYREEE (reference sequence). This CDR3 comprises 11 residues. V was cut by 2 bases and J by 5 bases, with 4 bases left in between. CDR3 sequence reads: CASSFRYGYTF. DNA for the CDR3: TGTGCCAGCAGCTTCCGATATGGCTACACCTTC.

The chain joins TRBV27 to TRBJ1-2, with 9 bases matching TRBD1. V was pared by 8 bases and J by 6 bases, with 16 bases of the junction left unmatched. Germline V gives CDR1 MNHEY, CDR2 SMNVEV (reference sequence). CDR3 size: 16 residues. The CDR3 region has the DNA TGTGCCAGCCGGGACAGGGCGGTAGGAAGTCTGAATGGCTACACCTTC. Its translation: CASRDRAVGSLNGYTF.

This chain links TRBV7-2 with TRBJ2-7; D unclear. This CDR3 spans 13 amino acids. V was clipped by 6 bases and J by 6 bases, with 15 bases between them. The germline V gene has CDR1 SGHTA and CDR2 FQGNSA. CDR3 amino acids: CASSSDLRLEQYV. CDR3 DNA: TGTGCCAGCAGTTCGGACCTCCGACTCGAGCAGTACGTC.

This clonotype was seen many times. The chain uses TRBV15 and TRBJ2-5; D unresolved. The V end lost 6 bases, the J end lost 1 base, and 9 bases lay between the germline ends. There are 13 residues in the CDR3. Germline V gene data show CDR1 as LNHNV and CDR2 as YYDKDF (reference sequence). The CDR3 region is CATRGAAQETQYF. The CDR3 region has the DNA TGTGCCACCAGGGGCGCGGCCCAAGAGACCCAGTACTTC.

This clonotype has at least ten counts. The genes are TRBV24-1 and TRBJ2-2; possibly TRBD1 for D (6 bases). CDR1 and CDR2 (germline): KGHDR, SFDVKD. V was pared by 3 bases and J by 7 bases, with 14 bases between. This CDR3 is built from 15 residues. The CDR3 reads CATSDPSTGGGELFF. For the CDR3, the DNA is TGTGCCACCAGTGATCCCTCGACAGGCGGCGGGGAGCTGTTTTTT.

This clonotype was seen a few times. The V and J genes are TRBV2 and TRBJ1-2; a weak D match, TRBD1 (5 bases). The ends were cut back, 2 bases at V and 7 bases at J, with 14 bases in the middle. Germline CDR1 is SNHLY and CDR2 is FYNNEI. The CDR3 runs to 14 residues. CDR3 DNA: TGTGCCAGCAGTGAATATCGGGCAGGGACTGGCTACACCTTC. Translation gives CASSEYRAGTGYTF.

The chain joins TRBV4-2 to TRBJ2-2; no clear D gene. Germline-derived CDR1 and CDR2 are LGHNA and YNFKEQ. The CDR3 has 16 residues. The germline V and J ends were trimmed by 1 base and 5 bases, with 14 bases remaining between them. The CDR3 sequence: CASSQVAQPGTGELFF. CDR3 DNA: TGTGCCAGCAGCCAAGTCGCCCAGCCTGGGACCGGGGAGCTGTTTTTT.

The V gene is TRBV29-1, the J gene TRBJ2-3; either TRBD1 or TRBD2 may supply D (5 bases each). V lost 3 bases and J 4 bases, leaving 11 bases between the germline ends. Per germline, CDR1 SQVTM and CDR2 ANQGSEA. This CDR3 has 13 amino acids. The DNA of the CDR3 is TGCAGCGTTGACGAGGGGAATTCAGATACGCAGTATTTT. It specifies CSVDEGNSDTQYF.

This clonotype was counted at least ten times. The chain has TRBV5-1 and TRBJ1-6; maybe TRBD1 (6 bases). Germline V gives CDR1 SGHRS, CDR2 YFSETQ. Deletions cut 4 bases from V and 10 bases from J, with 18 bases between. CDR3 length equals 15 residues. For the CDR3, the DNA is TGCGCCAGCAGCCCACAGGGCCTGGGACAATCACCCCTCCACTTT. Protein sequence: CASSPQGLGQSPLHF.

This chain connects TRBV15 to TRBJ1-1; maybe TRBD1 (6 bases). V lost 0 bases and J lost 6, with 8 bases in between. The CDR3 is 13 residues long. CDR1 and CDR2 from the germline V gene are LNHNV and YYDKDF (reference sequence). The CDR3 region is CATSRDRGAEAFF. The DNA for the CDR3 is TGTGCCACCAGCAGAGATAGGGGGGCTGAAGCTTTCTTT.

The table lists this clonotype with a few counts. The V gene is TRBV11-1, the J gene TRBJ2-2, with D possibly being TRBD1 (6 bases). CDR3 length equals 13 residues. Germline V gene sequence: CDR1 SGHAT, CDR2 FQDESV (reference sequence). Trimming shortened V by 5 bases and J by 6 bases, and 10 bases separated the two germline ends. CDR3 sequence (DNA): TGTGCCAGCAGCCGTAGGACAGCCGGGGAGCTGTTTTTT. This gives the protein CASSRRTAGELFF.

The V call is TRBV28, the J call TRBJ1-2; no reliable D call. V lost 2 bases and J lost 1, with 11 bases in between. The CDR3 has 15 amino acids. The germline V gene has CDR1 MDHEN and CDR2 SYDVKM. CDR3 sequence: CASSLATKLNYGYTF. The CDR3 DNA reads TGTGCCAGCAGTTTAGCGACAAAGCTTAACTATGGCTACACCTTC.

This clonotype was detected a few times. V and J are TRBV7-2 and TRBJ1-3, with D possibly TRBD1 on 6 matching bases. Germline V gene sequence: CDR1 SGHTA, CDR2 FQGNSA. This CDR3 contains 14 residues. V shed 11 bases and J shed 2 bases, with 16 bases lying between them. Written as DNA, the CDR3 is TGTGCCGCCCTAGACAGGACCACTGGAAACACCATATATTTT. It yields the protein CAALDRTTGNTIYF.

The CDR3 here is CASSQMGQGDTEAFF. The CDR3 coding sequence is TGTGCCAGCAGCCAAATGGGACAGGGGGACACTGAAGCTTTCTTT. The chain links TRBV5-4 to TRBJ1-1, with TRBD1 matching over 11 bases. This CDR3 contains 15 residues. The trim removed 4 bases at V and 3 bases at J, leaving 5 bases unmatched. From germline, CDR1 is SGHNT and CDR2 YYREEE (reference sequence).

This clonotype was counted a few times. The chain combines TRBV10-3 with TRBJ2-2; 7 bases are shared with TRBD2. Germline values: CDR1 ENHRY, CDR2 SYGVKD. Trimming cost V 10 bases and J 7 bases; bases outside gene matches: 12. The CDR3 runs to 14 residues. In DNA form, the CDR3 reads TGTGCCACCGGGCTCGGGGGGTATATCGGGGAGCTGTTTTTT. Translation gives CATGLGGYIGELFF.

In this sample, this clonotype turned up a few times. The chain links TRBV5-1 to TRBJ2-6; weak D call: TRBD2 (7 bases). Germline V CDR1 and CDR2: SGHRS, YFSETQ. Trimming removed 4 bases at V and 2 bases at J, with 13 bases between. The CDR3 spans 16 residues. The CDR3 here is CASSARGGAGANVLTF. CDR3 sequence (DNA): TGCGCCAGCAGCGCCCGAGGGGGGGCTGGGGCCAACGTCCTGACTTTC.

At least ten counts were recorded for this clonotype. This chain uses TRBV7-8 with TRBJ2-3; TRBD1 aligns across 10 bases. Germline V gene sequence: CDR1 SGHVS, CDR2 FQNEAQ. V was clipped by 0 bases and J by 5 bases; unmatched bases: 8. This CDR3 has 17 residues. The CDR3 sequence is CASSLAPWDRGGDTQYF. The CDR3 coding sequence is TGTGCCAGCAGCTTAGCCCCCTGGGACAGGGGTGGAGATACGCAGTATTTT.

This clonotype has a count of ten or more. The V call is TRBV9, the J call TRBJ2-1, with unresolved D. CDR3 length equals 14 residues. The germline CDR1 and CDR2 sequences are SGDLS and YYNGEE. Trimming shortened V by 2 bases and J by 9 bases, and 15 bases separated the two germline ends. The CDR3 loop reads CASSVSDGWTEQFF. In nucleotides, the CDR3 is TGTGCCAGCAGCGTTTCCGACGGTTGGACTGAGCAGTTCTTC. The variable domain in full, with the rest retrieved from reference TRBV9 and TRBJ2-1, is DSGVTQTPKHLITATGQRVTLRCSPRSGDLSVYWYQQSLDQGLQFLIQYYNGEERAKGNILERFSAQQFPDLHSELNLSSLELGDSALYFCASSVSDGWTEQFFGPGTRLTVL.

CDR3 loop: CASSSGQRNQPQHF. The CDR3 nucleotides are TGCGCCAGCAGCTCGGGACAGCGCAATCAGCCCCAGCATTTT. The chain links TRBV5-1 to TRBJ1-5; 7 bases line up with TRBD1. Germline V gene lookup returns CDR1 SGHRS and CDR2 YFSETQ. There are 14 residues in the CDR3. J was trimmed by 2 bases and V by 3 bases; bases with no gene match: 2. Looking up the rest from reference TRBV5-1 and TRBJ1-5 gives the full variable domain: KAGVTQTPRYLIKTRGQQVTLSCSPISGHRSVSWYQQTPGQGLQFLFEYFSETQRNKGNFPGRFSGRQFSNSRSEMNVSTLELGDSALYLCASSSGQRNQPQHFGDGTRLSIL.

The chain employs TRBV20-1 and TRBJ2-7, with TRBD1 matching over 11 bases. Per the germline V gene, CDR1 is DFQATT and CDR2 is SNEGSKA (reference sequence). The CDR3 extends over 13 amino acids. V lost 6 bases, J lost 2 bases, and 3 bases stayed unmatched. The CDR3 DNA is TGCAGTGCGCCGGGACAGGGGGCCTACGAGCAGTACGTC. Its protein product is CSAPGQGAYEQYV.

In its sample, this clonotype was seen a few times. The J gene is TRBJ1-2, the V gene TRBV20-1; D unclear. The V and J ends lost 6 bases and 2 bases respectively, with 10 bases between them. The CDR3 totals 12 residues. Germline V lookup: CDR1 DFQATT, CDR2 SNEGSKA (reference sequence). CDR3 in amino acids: CSASDGNYGYTF. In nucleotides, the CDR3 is TGCAGTGCCTCGGATGGCAACTATGGCTACACCTTC.

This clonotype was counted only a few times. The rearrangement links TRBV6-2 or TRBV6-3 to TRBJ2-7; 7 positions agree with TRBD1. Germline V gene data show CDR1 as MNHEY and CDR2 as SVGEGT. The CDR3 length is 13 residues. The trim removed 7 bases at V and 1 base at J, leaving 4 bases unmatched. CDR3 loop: CASTYRGSYEQYV. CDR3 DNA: TGTGCCAGCACCTACAGGGGATCCTACGAGCAGTACGTC.

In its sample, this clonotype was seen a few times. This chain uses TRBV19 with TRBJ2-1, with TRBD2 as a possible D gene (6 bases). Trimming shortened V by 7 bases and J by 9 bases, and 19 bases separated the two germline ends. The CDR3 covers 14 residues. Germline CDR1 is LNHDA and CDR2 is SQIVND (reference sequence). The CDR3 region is CASKVTSLRGEQFF. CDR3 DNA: TGTGCCAGTAAGGTAACGTCCCTGCGGGGTGAGCAGTTCTTC.